This passage covers 23 T cell receptor beta chains from one sample sequenced in a study of cytomegalovirus exposure and HLA in healthy donors. Amplification used 60 Vbeta primers and 13 Jbeta primers. Here immunoSEQ multiplex PCR was the method, and the copy in TCRdb shows in-frame clones only, minus some. Of about 190,000 clones in the sample, 78% were seen once. The sequencing input was PBMCs. These receptors originate from a woman aged 25 to 39 in good health and CMV-seropositive.

This clone was seen just once. The gene calls are TRBV5-1 and TRBJ2-7, with 9 positions matching TRBD2. Germline assignment: CDR1 SGHRS and CDR2 YFSETQ. V gave up 5 bases and J gave up 6 bases; unmatched junction bases: 15. The CDR3 has 16 residues. The CDR3 region has the DNA TGCGCCAGCAGAATGGATAGCGGGAGCGCTTTGCGCGAGCAGTACTTC. Translation gives CASRMDSGSALREQYF.

J is TRBJ2-3 and V is TRBV13; 12 bases agree with TRBD2. The V gene's germline CDR1 is PRHDT and CDR2 FYEKMQ (reference sequence). V gave up 5 bases and J gave up 5 bases; unmatched junction bases: 5. The CDR3 consists of 15 residues. CDR3 sequence (DNA): TGTGCCAGCAGCACCAAGGGACTAGCGGGAGATACGCAGTATTTT. As protein: CASSTKGLAGDTQYF. Full variable domain (rest looked up from reference TRBV13 and TRBJ2-3): AAGVIQSPRHLIKEKRETATLKCYPIPRHDTVYWYQQGPGQDPQFLISFYEKMQSDKGSIPDRFSAQQFSDYHSELNMSSLELGDSALYFCASSTKGLAGDTQYFGPGTRLTVL.

The gene calls are TRBV19 and TRBJ1-5; D is unresolved. Trimming stripped 1 base from V and 0 bases from J, with 10 bases between. Germline-derived CDR1 and CDR2 are LNHDA and SQIVND (reference sequence). This CDR3 is 16 amino acids long. CDR3 residues: CASSIGSGNSNQPQHF. CDR3 coding DNA: TGTGCCAGTAGTATAGGATCCGGGAATAGCAATCAGCCCCAGCATTTT.

This rearrangement joins TRBV19 to TRBJ1-5; D not resolved. Germline lookup yields CDR1 LNHDA and CDR2 SQIVND (reference sequence). The length of the CDR3 is 12 residues. Deletions cut 2 bases from V and 11 bases from J, with 10 bases between. This CDR3 is CASSITRESQHF. CDR3 DNA: TGTGCCAGTAGTATAACCCGGGAGTCCCAGCATTTT.

The chain couples TRBV6-1 to TRBJ1-5, with a tentative D call TRBD1 (5 bases). The CDR3 spans 13 residues. Germline V gene lookup returns CDR1 MNHNS and CDR2 SASEGT. V lost 5 bases and J 9 bases, leaving 14 bases between the germline ends. As DNA, the CDR3 is TGTGCCAGCAGTAAGATTGACCAGGGGCCCCAGCATTTT. Translation gives CASSKIDQGPQHF.

The V call is TRBV4-1, the J call TRBJ1-1; D not resolved. The germline CDR1 and CDR2 sequences are MGHRA and YSYEKL. Trimming removed 7 bases from V and 0 bases from J, with 6 bases in between. The CDR3 runs 12 residues. CDR3 coding DNA: TGCGCCAGCAATGACATGAACACTGAAGCTTTCTTT. As protein: CASNDMNTEAFF.

The rearrangement uses TRBV5-1 and TRBJ1-5; D is unresolved. Germline-derived CDR1 and CDR2 are SGHRS and YFSETQ. CDR3 size: 14 residues. Trimming removed 7 bases at V and 0 bases at J, with 11 bases between. CDR3 sequence: CASREGISNQPQHF. CDR3 nucleotide sequence: TGCGCCAGCCGGGAAGGCATTAGCAATCAGCCCCAGCATTTT.

The chain is built from TRBV15 and TRBJ2-1; D gene unclear. V was clipped by 1 base and J by 10 bases, with 11 bases between them. The germline V gene encodes CDR1 LNHNV and CDR2 YYDKDF (reference sequence). CDR3 size: 13 residues. CDR3 in DNA: TGTGCCACCAGCAGAGGGTACGAGAGCGAGCAGTTCTTC. Its translation: CATSRGYESEQFF.

J is TRBJ2-7 and V is TRBV5-1; D may be TRBD2 (5 bases). The CDR3 has 14 residues. Deletions cut 0 bases from V and 3 bases from J, with 10 bases between. Germline CDR1 is SGHRS and CDR2 is YFSETQ. The CDR3 protein is CASSLAGRLYEQYF. The CDR3 DNA reads as TGCGCCAGCAGCTTGGCGGGAAGACTCTACGAGCAGTACTTC.

This chain connects TRBV4-1 to TRBJ1-2; TRBD1 agrees at 8 bases. Germline V CDR1 and CDR2: MGHRA, YSYEKL. Unmatched junction bases numbered 9, after V lost 4 bases and J lost 8 bases. The CDR3 length is 14 residues. The chain's CDR3 is CASSPGQGLHGYTF. The DNA for the CDR3 is TGCGCCAGCAGCCCTGGACAGGGTCTTCACGGCTACACCTTC.

This clone was found once. The sample holds other DNA sequences that translate to the same CDR3. V is TRBV5-6 and J is TRBJ1-1; 9 nucleotides line up with TRBD1. There are 15 residues in the CDR3. V trimming: 5 bases; J trimming: 3 bases; junction bases outside the gene matches: 8. Germline values: CDR1 SGHDT, CDR2 YYEEEE. The CDR3 protein is CASRDRGRKHTEAFF. CDR3 DNA: TGTGCCAGCAGGGACAGGGGCCGTAAACACACTGAAGCTTTCTTT.

The CDR3 region is CASSRSGYNEQFF. The CDR3 DNA reads as TGTGCCAGCAGTCGTAGCGGTTACAATGAGCAGTTCTTC. J is TRBJ2-1 and V is TRBV28; perhaps TRBD2 as D (6 bases). CDR1 and CDR2 (germline): MDHEN, SYDVKM. The CDR3 extends over 13 amino acids. The germline V and J ends were trimmed by 5 bases and 4 bases, with 9 bases remaining between them.

The chain has TRBV9 and TRBJ1-1, with D maybe TRBD1 (5 bases). The CDR3 contains 12 residues. The germline V gene encodes CDR1 SGDLS and CDR2 YYNGEE. V gave up 5 bases and J gave up 1 base, with 6 bases separating them. For the CDR3, the DNA is TGTGCCAGCAGAGGACAGAACACTGAAGCTTTCTTT. Translating gives CASRGQNTEAFF.

The CDR3 sequence is CASSYSIGAYGYTF. DNA for the CDR3: TGTGCCAGCAGTTACTCGATAGGGGCCTATGGCTACACCTTC. The genes are TRBV6-5 and TRBJ1-2; TRBD1 might be the D (5 bases). Germline V gives CDR1 MNHEY, CDR2 SVGAGI. Trimming left V 0 bases short and J 4 bases short, with 9 bases between. The CDR3 runs to 14 residues.

J is TRBJ2-3 and V is TRBV2; 11 bases are a match to TRBD1. This CDR3 region has 10 residues. Germline CDR1 and CDR2: SNHLY and FYNNEI. With V trimmed by 8 bases and J by 14 bases, 3 bases remained unmatched. As DNA, the CDR3 is TGTGCCAGCGGGGACAGGGGGTTGTATTTT. Its protein product is CASGDRGLYF.

The rearrangement uses TRBV5-1 and TRBJ2-1; D might be TRBD1 (5 bases). The CDR3 is 14 amino acids. Per germline, CDR1 SGHRS and CDR2 YFSETQ. The V and J ends lost 4 bases and 4 bases respectively, with 12 bases between them. The CDR3 region is CASSVLTDYNEQFF. As DNA, the CDR3 is TGCGCCAGCAGCGTCCTGACAGATTACAATGAGCAGTTCTTC.

The chain couples TRBV19 to TRBJ1-1, with no clear D. The germline V gene encodes CDR1 LNHDA and CDR2 SQIVND (reference sequence). With 5 bases removed from V and 4 bases from J, the gap between germline ends came to 17 bases. The CDR3 has 15 residues. The chain's CDR3 is CASSFLRGGSTEAFF. In DNA form, the CDR3 reads TGTGCCAGTAGTTTCTTGAGAGGTGGTAGCACTGAAGCTTTCTTT. Full variable domain (rest looked up from reference TRBV19 and TRBJ1-1): DGGITQSPKYLFRKEGQNVTLSCEQNLNHDAMYWYRQDPGQGLRLIYYSQIVNDFQKGDIAEGYSVSREKKESFPLTVTSAQKNPTAFYLCASSFLRGGSTEAFFGQGTRLTVV.

The V gene is TRBV19, the J gene TRBJ1-1; D call uncertain. Germline assignment: CDR1 LNHDA and CDR2 SQIVND (reference sequence). The ends were cut back, 3 bases at V and 5 bases at J, with 13 bases in the middle. The length of the CDR3 is 14 residues. CDR3 sequence (DNA): TGTGCCAGTAGTATTGGGGAGATGGGAACTGAAGCTTTCTTT. This sequence encodes CASSIGEMGTEAFF.

In its sample, this clone was seen a few times. This chain joins TRBV19 and TRBJ2-5, with D possibly TRBD1 on 6 matching bases. Trimming took 5 bases from V and 5 from J, leaving 9 bases between them. The germline gives CDR1 LNHDA, CDR2 SQIVND (reference sequence). The CDR3 sequence is 12 residues long. CDR3 residues: CASSFDRETQYF. Here the CDR3 DNA reads TGTGCCAGTAGTTTTGACAGGGAGACCCAGTACTTC.

The chain has TRBV9 and TRBJ2-5; TRBD2 matches at 9 bases. Germline V gives CDR1 SGDLS, CDR2 YYNGEE. Trimming took 4 bases from V and 2 from J; bases not matched to a gene: 3. This CDR3 spans 14 amino acids. The CDR3 nucleotides are TGTGCCAGCAGCCCGGGACTAGCACAAGAGACCCAGTACTTC. Encoded protein: CASSPGLAQETQYF. Drawing the rest from reference TRBV9 and TRBJ2-5, the complete variable domain is DSGVTQTPKHLITATGQRVTLRCSPRSGDLSVYWYQQSLDQGLQFLIQYYNGEERAKGNILERFSAQQFPDLHSELNLSSLELGDSALYFCASSPGLAQETQYFGPGTRLLVL.

The V call is TRBV21-1, the J call TRBJ2-5; the D call TRBD2 from the table was never checked on the DNA. TRBV21-1 is a listed pseudogene. This CDR3 is 18 amino acids long. CDR3 in amino acids: CASSFRTGTSRYQETQYF. The CDR3, as DNA: TGTGCCAGCAGCTTCCGGACGGGAACTTCTCGGTACCAAGAGACCCAGTACTTC.

A note on this clone: The sample has other DNA sequences that encode this CDR3 too. The chain carries TRBV9 and TRBJ2-7; tentatively, D is TRBD1 (6 bases). V dropped 0 bases and J dropped 4 bases, with 11 bases sitting between them. Germline CDR1 and CDR2: SGDLS and YYNGEE. This CDR3 has 14 amino acids. The chain's CDR3 is CASSVGGGGYEQYF. DNA for the CDR3: TGTGCCAGCAGCGTAGGTGGGGGCGGGTACGAGCAGTACTTC.

The V gene is TRBV18, the J gene TRBJ2-2, with D possibly matching TRBD2 (5 bases). V lost 3 bases to trimming and J lost 4 bases, with 9 bases between them. CDR3 length equals 14 residues. In germline, CDR1 is KGHSH, CDR2 LQKENI. In nucleotides, the CDR3 is TGTGCCAGCTCACCGGGAGCTGTCACCGGGGAGCTGTTTTTT. Protein product: CASSPGAVTGELFF.